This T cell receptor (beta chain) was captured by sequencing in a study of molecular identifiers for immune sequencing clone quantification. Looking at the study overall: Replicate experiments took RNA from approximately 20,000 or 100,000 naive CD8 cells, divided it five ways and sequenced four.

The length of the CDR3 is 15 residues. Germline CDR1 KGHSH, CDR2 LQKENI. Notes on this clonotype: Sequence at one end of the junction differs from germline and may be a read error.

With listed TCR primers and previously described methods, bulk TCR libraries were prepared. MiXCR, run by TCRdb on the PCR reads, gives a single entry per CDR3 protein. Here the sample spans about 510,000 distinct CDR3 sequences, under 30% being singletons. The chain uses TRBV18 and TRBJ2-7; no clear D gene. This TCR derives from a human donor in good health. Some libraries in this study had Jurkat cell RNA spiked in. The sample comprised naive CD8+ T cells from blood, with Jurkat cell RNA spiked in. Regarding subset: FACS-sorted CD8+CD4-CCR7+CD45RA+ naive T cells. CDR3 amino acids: CASPPPLMTDYEQYF. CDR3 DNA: TGTGCCAGCCCACCACCGCTCATGACTGATTACGAGCAGTACTTC.